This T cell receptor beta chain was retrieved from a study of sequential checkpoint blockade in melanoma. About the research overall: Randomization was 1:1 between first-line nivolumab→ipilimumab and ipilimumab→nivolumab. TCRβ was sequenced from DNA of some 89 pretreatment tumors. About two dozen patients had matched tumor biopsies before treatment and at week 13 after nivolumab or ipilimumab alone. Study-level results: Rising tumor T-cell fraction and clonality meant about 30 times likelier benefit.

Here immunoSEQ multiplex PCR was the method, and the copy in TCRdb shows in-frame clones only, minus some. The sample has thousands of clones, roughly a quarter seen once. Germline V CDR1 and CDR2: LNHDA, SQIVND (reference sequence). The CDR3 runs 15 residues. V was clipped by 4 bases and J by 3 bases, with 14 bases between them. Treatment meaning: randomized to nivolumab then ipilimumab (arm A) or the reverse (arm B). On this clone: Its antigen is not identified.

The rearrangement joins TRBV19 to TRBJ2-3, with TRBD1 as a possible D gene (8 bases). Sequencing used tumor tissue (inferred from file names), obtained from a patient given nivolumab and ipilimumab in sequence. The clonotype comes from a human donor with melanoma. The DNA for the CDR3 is TGTGCCAGTAGTACCCTACAGGGGGGGACAGATACGCAGTATTTT. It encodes CASSTLQGGTDTQYF.